A selection of T cell receptor beta chains follows, all from one sample in a study of molecular identifiers for immune sequencing clone quantification. Via MiXCR, TCRdb re-called the PCR reads, giving one row per CDR3 protein. The repertoire holds about 640,000 distinct CDR3 sequences, with approximately 20% as singletons. Sequenced sample: naive CD8+ T cells from blood, with Jurkat cell RNA spiked in. The receptors shown here come from a human donor in good health. Some libraries in this study had Jurkat cell RNA spiked in. Both conserved end residues are part of each CDR3. The D gene is left open where the match is weak. The size field is filled for only some rows; it gives once, few, many or a size class.

D gene | J gene | V gene | clone size | CDR3 protein | CDR3 DNA
TRBD1 | TRBJ2-2 | TRBV6-1 | few | CACRGMGELFF | TGTGCCTGCAGGGGGATGGGGGAGCTGTTTTTT
- | TRBJ1-2 | TRBV3-1 | - | CASSQAGGTNYGYTF | TGTGCCAGCAGCCAAGCCGGCGGTACTAACTATGGCTACACCTTC
TRBD1 | TRBJ1-4 | TRBV23-1 | - | CASSQWKGGCGEKLFF | TGCGCCAGCAGTCAATGGAAAGGGGGCTGCGGTGAAAAACTGTTTTTT
- | TRBJ2-1 | TRBV7-9 | once | CASSLSQSKQFF | TGTGCCAGCAGCTTAAGTCAAAGTAAGCAGTTCTTC
TRBD1 | TRBJ2-7 | TRBV15 | few | CATSTSRTGLYEQYF | TGTGCCACCAGCACCAGCAGGACAGGACTTTACGAGCAGTACTTC
TRBD2 | TRBJ2-7 | TRBV28 | many | CASSSGLVVAEQYF | TGTGCCAGCAGTTCGGGACTAGTAGTTGCCGAGCAGTACTTC
- | TRBJ2-1 | TRBV5-1 | many | CASSFGGGNEQFF | TGTGCCAGCAGTTTTGGTGGGGGCAATGAGCAGTTCTTC
- | TRBJ2-7 | TRBV29-1 | many | CSVGGENSYEQYF | TGCAGCGTTGGAGGGGAAAACTCCTACGAGCAGTACTTC
- | TRBJ1-5 | TRBV24-1 | many | CATSDLNSNQPQHF | TGTGCCACCAGTGATTTGAACAGCAATCAGCCCCAGCATTTT
- | TRBJ2-5 | TRBV6-1 | - | CASSEVGSQETQYF | TGTGCCAGCAGTGAAGTAGGCAGCCAAGAGACCCAGTACTTC
TRBD2 | TRBJ2-7 | TRBV7-6 | - | CASGPGTSYEQYF | TGTGCCAGCGGCCCCGGGACTAGCTACGAACAGTACTTC
TRBD2 | TRBJ2-7 | TRBV9 | - | CASSVAGGRSNEQYF | TGTGCCAGCAGCGTAGCGGGAGGGAGGTCCAACGAGCAGTACTTC
- | TRBJ2-7 | TRBV29-1 | many | CSVENVQGHEQYF | TGCAGCGTTGAGAACGTCCAGGGTCACGAGCAGTACTTC
- | TRBJ2-3 | TRBV5-1 | many | CASSLGQVGTDTQYF | TGCGCCAGCAGCTTGGGACAGGTGGGCACAGATACGCAGTATTTT
TRBD1 | TRBJ1-1 | TRBV5-6 | - | CAGSFRSGGIYTEAFF | TGTGCCGGCAGCTTCCGGTCAGGGGGCATATACACTGAAGCTTTCTTT
TRBD2 | TRBJ2-7 | TRBV19 | many | CASSPAGGSGYEQYF | TGTGCCAGTAGCCCAGCCGGCGGGAGTGGGTACGAGCAGTACTTC
- | TRBJ1-1 | TRBV7-9 | many | CASSSTSALEAFF | TGTGCCAGCAGTTCCACCTCGGCCCTTGAAGCTTTCTTT
TRBD1 | TRBJ2-7 | TRBV12-5 | few | CASGLGTGGSYEQYF | TGTGCTAGTGGTCTGGGGACAGGGGGCTCCTACGAGCAGTACTTC
TRBD1 | TRBJ1-1 | TRBV6-2/TRBV6-3 | few | CASSSTGMSTEAFF | TGTGCCAGCAGCTCGACAGGGATGAGCACTGAAGCTTTCTTT
TRBD1 | TRBJ2-7 | TRBV29-1 | many | CSVEAGQGAEYEQYF | TGCAGCGTTGAAGCCGGACAGGGGGCAGAATACGAGCAGTACTTC
- | TRBJ2-7 | TRBV27 | many | CASRAGGAYEQYF | TGTGCCAGCAGAGCGGGTGGAGCCTACGAGCAGTACTTC
- | TRBJ1-1 | TRBV5-6 | few | CASSLWGVKNSGTEAFF | TGTGCCAGCAGCTTGTGGGGGGTCAAAAATTCGGGCACTGAAGCTTTCTTT
TRBD1 | TRBJ2-3 | TRBV6-1 | many | CASSALRDRGPTDTQYF | TGTGCCAGCAGTGCGCTTAGGGACAGGGGGCCCACAGATACGCAGTATTTT
- | TRBJ1-5 | TRBV19 | many | CATQAGGNQPQHF | TGTGCCACCCAAGCGGGGGGCAATCAGCCCCAGCATTTT
TRBD1 | TRBJ1-5 | TRBV10-3 | few | CAISEGTGYQPQHF | TGTGCCATCAGTGAGGGGACAGGCTATCAGCCCCAGCATTTT
- | TRBJ2-1 | TRBV7-2 | many | CASSLAVVPEQFF | TGTGCCAGCAGCTTAGCTGTCGTCCCTGAGCAGTTCTTC
- | TRBJ1-5 | TRBV12-3/TRBV12-4 | - | CASSLDRGSQPQHF | TGTGCCAGCAGTTTAGATAGGGGCAGTCAGCCCCAGCATTTT
- | TRBJ2-7 | TRBV6-5 | many | CASSYSSSGSYEQYF | TGTGCCAGCAGTTACTCGAGTAGTGGGAGCTACGAGCAGTACTTC
- | TRBJ2-5 | TRBV7-6 | few | CASSAPGLGQTQYF | TGTGCCAGCTCAGCCCCCGGGCTGGGTCAGACCCAGTACTTC
TRBD2 | TRBJ2-2 | TRBV4-1 | few | CASSQVLAGTNTGELFF | TGCGCCAGCAGCCAAGTGCTAGCGGGAACGAACACCGGGGAGCTGTTTTTT
- | TRBJ1-5 | TRBV20-1 | many | CSAQEGGDHQPQHF | TGCAGTGCTCAAGAAGGAGGGGACCATCAGCCCCAGCATTTT
- | TRBJ2-2 | TRBV14 | many | CASSQQNTGELFF | TGTGCCAGCAGCCAACAGAACACCGGGGAGCTGTTTTTT
- | TRBJ1-4 | TRBV29-1 | - | CSVDRFLEDEKLFF | TGCAGCGTTGACAGGTTCCTAGAGGACGAAAAACTGTTTTTT
- | TRBJ2-3 | TRBV19 | few | CASSEGLRFGDTQYF | TGTGCCAGTAGTGAGGGACTTCGTTTTGGGGATACGCAGTATTTT
TRBD1 | TRBJ2-7 | TRBV10-3 | many | CAIRAGDRTVYEQYF | TGTGCCATCAGAGCTGGGGACAGGACAGTCTACGAGCAGTACTTC
TRBD1 | TRBJ2-1 | TRBV7-9 | many | CASSLTGAYNEQFF | TGCGCCAGCAGCCTCACAGGGGCCTACAATGAGCAGTTCTTC
- | TRBJ1-1 | TRBV2 | many | CAIVVRGASRNTEAFF | TGTGCCATCGTCGTGCGAGGCGCGTCGAGGAACACTGAAGCTTTCTTT
TRBD1 | TRBJ1-2 | TRBV28 | many | CASSSGQAIYGYTF | TGTGCCAGCAGTTCGGGACAGGCGATCTATGGCTACACCTTC
- | TRBJ2-2 | TRBV19 | - | CASSIVGGGELFF | TGTGCCAGTAGTATAGTAGGGGGCGGGGAGCTGTTTTTT
TRBD2 | TRBJ2-1 | TRBV7-3 | many | CASSLLAGDGEQFF | TGTGCCAGCAGCTTACTAGCGGGAGACGGTGAGCAGTTCTTC
TRBD2 | TRBJ2-1 | TRBV5-3 | once | CTSSLGLAAPDNEQFF | TGTACCAGCAGCTTAGGACTAGCGGCCCCCGACAATGAGCAGTTCTTC
TRBD2 | TRBJ2-2 | TRBV29-1 | many | CSVILMREGLAGELFF | TGCAGCGTTATTTTGATGCGGGAGGGCCTCGCCGGGGAGCTGTTTTTT
- | TRBJ2-1 | TRBV20-1 | - | CSARGTGFYNEQFF | TGCAGTGCTAGAGGGACTGGCTTCTACAATGAGCAGTTCTTC
- | TRBJ2-1 | TRBV6-5 | few | CASSYLFSSYNEQFF | TGTGCCAGCAGTTACTTGTTTAGTTCCTACAATGAGCAGTTCTTC
- | TRBJ1-6 | TRBV9 | - | CASSPQTSPTRNSPLHF | TGTGCCAGCAGCCCCCAGACAAGCCCCACACGCAATTCACCCCTCCACTTT